One sample yielded the 23 T cell receptor beta chains listed below, sequenced in a study of blood T cell repertoires in COVID-19. Data came from immunoSEQ multiplex PCR; TCRdb stores just in-frame clones and leaves some out. The sample carries under 300,000 clones, roughly 84% recorded once. The sequenced sample consisted of peripheral blood. The receptor source for this set is a human donor with COVID-19, enrolled during active disease. The donor label of this sample is uncertain.

The J gene is TRBJ2-5, the V gene TRBV2; D may be TRBD2 (5 bases). Germline CDR1 and CDR2: SNHLY and FYNNEI. The length of the CDR3 is 13 residues. V gave up 2 bases and J gave up 4 bases, with 8 bases separating them. The CDR3 protein is CASSELRVETQYF. The CDR3 nucleotides are TGTGCCAGCAGTGAACTGCGGGTAGAGACCCAGTACTTC.

This clone was picked up a small number of times. The genes are TRBV7-8 and TRBJ2-7; TRBD1 matches 12 bases. The J segment lost 4 bases and the V segment lost 5 bases, leaving 6 bases of the junction unmatched. The CDR3 length is 15 residues. CDR1 and CDR2 from the germline V gene are SGHVS and FQNEAQ. CDR3 in DNA: TGTGCCAGCAGCCCTCGGGACAGGGGGCCATACGAGCAGTACTTC. This encodes CASSPRDRGPYEQYF.

The V call is TRBV18, the J call TRBJ2-1; 9 positions agree with TRBD2. Per germline, CDR1 KGHSH and CDR2 LQKENI. This CDR3 is built from 14 residues. V trimming: 4 bases; J trimming: 5 bases; junction bases outside the gene matches: 3. The CDR3 bases are TGTGCCAGCTCACTAATAGCGGGGGACAATGAGCAGTTCTTC. Translation: CASSLIAGDNEQFF.

The chain couples TRBV9 to TRBJ2-5; D is unresolved. Looked up from germline, CDR1 is SGDLS and CDR2 is YYNGEE. The germline V and J ends were trimmed by 0 bases and 1 base, with 13 bases remaining between them. This CDR3 region has 16 residues. For the CDR3, the DNA is TGTGCCAGCAGCGTAGCGGTCACAGCACCCCAAGAGACCCAGTACTTC. Residues: CASSVAVTAPQETQYF.

The DNA for the CDR3 is TGTGCCACCAGTGACCCAGGGGCCGGGGGGGAAAAACTGTTTTTT. Its protein is CATSDPGAGGEKLFF. The gene calls are TRBV24-1 and TRBJ1-4; D might be TRBD1 (6 bases). The germline V gene has CDR1 KGHDR and CDR2 SFDVKD. This CDR3 has 15 amino acids. V lost 4 bases to trimming and J lost 8 bases, with 16 bases between them.

There are a few counts of this clone. This chain connects TRBV10-1 to TRBJ2-7, with TRBD2 matching over 7 bases. V was pared by 4 bases and J by 3 bases, with 3 bases of the junction left unmatched. The CDR3 is 13 amino acids. CDR1 is WNHNN and CDR2 is SYGVQD in the germline V gene (reference sequence). CDR3 sequence (DNA): TGCGCCAGCAGTGTCTCGGGGGGCTACGAGCAGTACTTC. Translation gives CASSVSGGYEQYF.

J is TRBJ1-3 and V is TRBV7-2; D is perhaps TRBD1 (6 bases). Per germline, CDR1 SGHTA and CDR2 FQGNSA. The length of the CDR3 is 14 residues. V dropped 4 bases and J dropped 4 bases, with 11 bases sitting between them. The CDR3 nucleotides read TGTGCCAGCAGCTACGCAGGACAGGGAAACACCATATATTTT. This translates into CASSYAGQGNTIYF.

The rearrangement uses TRBV30 and TRBJ1-4; TRBD1 might be the D (6 bases). Trimming took 1 base from V and 4 from J, leaving 10 bases between them. The CDR3 consists of 14 residues. Germline V CDR1 and CDR2: GTSNPN, SVGIG (reference sequence). CDR3 bases: TGTGCCTGGAGTGGGGGCAGGGGTAATGAAAAACTGTTTTTT. Protein: CAWSGGRGNEKLFF.

This chain links TRBV30 with TRBJ1-5; a possible D gene is TRBD1 (5 bases). This CDR3 has 14 amino acids. Trimming removed 1 base at V and 6 bases at J, with 13 bases between. The germline V gene has CDR1 GTSNPN and CDR2 SVGIG (reference sequence). The CDR3 sequence: CAWSEDSGGQPQHF. CDR3 DNA: TGTGCCTGGAGTGAAGACAGTGGTGGTCAGCCCCAGCATTTT.

The chain carries TRBV29-1 and TRBJ1-6; D is perhaps TRBD1 (6 bases). The CDR3 consists of 13 residues. CDR1 and CDR2 from the germline V gene are SQVTM and ANQGSEA. CDR3 amino acids: CGGGDSYNSPLHF. CDR3 in DNA: TGCGGAGGGGGGGACTCCTATAATTCACCCCTCCACTTT. Variable domain in full (rest from reference TRBV29-1 and TRBJ1-6): SAVISQKPSRDICQRGTSLTIQCQVDSQVTMMFWYRQQPGQSLTLIATANQGSEATYESGFVIDKFPISRPNLTFSTLTVSNMSPEDSSIYLCGGGDSYNSPLHFGNGTRLTVT.

The chain uses TRBV5-4 and TRBJ2-7, with 10 bases matching TRBD2. CDR1 is SGHNT and CDR2 is YYREEE in the germline V gene (reference sequence). Trimming cost V 6 bases and J 4 bases; bases outside gene matches: 4. The CDR3 has 13 residues. The CDR3 is CASTTSGTYEQYF. The CDR3 coding sequence is TGTGCCAGCACCACTAGCGGGACTTACGAGCAGTACTTC.

This sequence joins TRBV5-4 and TRBJ1-1; the D is unclear. The germline V gene has CDR1 SGHNT and CDR2 YYREEE (reference sequence). The length of the CDR3 is 15 residues. Trimming removed 1 base from V and 1 base from J, with 11 bases in between. CDR3 sequence reads: CASSLTGFQNTEAFF. Written as DNA, the CDR3 is TGTGCCAGCAGCTTGACGGGGTTCCAGAACACTGAAGCTTTCTTT.

CDR3 DNA sequence: TGTGCCAGCAGCCAGCTAGCGGGAGGCCCCAATGAGCAGTTCTTC. Residues: CASSQLAGGPNEQFF. The chain links TRBV28 to TRBJ2-1; TRBD2 matches at 11 bases. Germline V gene lookup returns CDR1 MDHEN and CDR2 SYDVKM. CDR3 length equals 15 residues. V lost 6 bases to trimming and J lost 6 bases; unmatched junction nucleotides: 7. Filled out from reference TRBV28 and TRBJ2-1, the complete variable domain reads DVKVTQSSRYLVKRTGEKVFLECVQDMDHENMFWYRQDPGLGLRLIYFSYDVKMKEKGDIPEGYSVSREKKERFSLILESASTNQTSMYLCASSQLAGGPNEQFFGPGTRLTVL.

The J gene is TRBJ2-5, the V gene TRBV9; 12 bases match TRBD2. The CDR3 contains 18 residues. CDR1 SGDLS and CDR2 YYNGEE come from the germline V gene. V lost 0 bases, J lost 4 bases, and 10 bases stayed unmatched. DNA of the CDR3: TGTGCCAGCAGCGTAGGGGCTAGCGGGAGGGCCGGGCGAGAGACCCAGTACTTC. The encoded protein is CASSVGASGRAGRETQYF.

This clone was seen only once. The sample contains more than one DNA sequence encoding this CDR3. This chain connects TRBV6-5 to TRBJ2-7; TRBD1 matches at 7 bases. Trimming took 7 bases from V and 1 from J; bases not matched to a gene: 4. Germline V gene data show CDR1 as MNHEY and CDR2 as SVGAGI. The CDR3 runs 13 residues. CDR3 protein: CASTPGQSYEQYF. As DNA, the CDR3 is TGTGCCAGCACCCCGGGACAGTCCTACGAGCAGTACTTC.

The V call is TRBV15, the J call TRBJ2-5; D is perhaps TRBD2 (6 bases). The germline V gene encodes CDR1 LNHNV and CDR2 YYDKDF (reference sequence). The length of the CDR3 is 18 residues. V lost 0 bases and J 5 bases, leaving 22 bases between the germline ends. DNA for the CDR3: TGTGCCACCAGCAGAGAGCGCTATCGGGGAGGTACAATCGAGACCCAGTACTTC. It encodes CATSRERYRGGTIETQYF.

The chain joins TRBV27 to TRBJ1-5; 7 bases are shared with TRBD1. J lost 4 bases, V lost 3 bases, and 6 bases had no gene match. Germline V gene lookup returns CDR1 MNHEY and CDR2 SMNVEV (reference sequence). The CDR3 sequence is 15 residues long. CDR3 region: CASSLRQGMNQPQHF. For the CDR3, the DNA is TGTGCCAGCAGTTTGAGACAGGGAATGAATCAGCCCCAGCATTTT.

This chain joins TRBV27 and TRBJ2-1; tentatively, D is TRBD1 (6 bases). CDR1 is MNHEY and CDR2 is SMNVEV in the germline V gene (reference sequence). The length of the CDR3 is 16 residues. With 8 bases removed from V and 4 bases from J, the gap between germline ends came to 21 bases. The CDR3 loop is CASHSQGRGSYNEQFF. CDR3 nucleotide sequence: TGTGCCAGCCACTCACAGGGTAGGGGATCTTACAATGAGCAGTTCTTC.

This clone was recorded once. The V call is TRBV11-2, the J call TRBJ1-3; 7 bases match TRBD1. Germline values: CDR1 SGHAT, CDR2 FQNNGV. The V gene end was trimmed by 1 base and the J gene end by 4 bases; junction bases not matched to a gene: 7. The length of the CDR3 is 16 residues. CDR3 in DNA: TGTGCCAGCAGCTTAGCCCAGACAGGGTCAGGAAACACCATATATTTT. This translates into CASSLAQTGSGNTIYF.

This clone was observed a single time. The chain has TRBV7-2 and TRBJ2-1; D possibly corresponds to TRBD2 (5 bases). Trimming removed 1 base at V and 0 bases at J, with 10 bases between. The CDR3 has 16 residues. Per the germline V gene, CDR1 is SGHTA and CDR2 is FQGNSA. The CDR3 DNA reads TGTGCCAGCAGCTTAGGTAACAGCGGCTCCTACAATGAGCAGTTCTTC. Its protein is CASSLGNSGSYNEQFF.

As concerns this clone: Other nucleotide sequences from this sample produce the same CDR3. Here the CDR3 DNA reads TGTGCCAGCAGTTTATCAGGGGGGATGAACACTGAAGCTTTCTTT. As protein: CASSLSGGMNTEAFF. The V and J genes are TRBV28 and TRBJ1-1, with 7 bases identical to TRBD1. The CDR3 is made up of 15 amino acids. The junction had 2 bases not matched to a gene; V was cut back by 1 base and J by 0 bases. Per the germline V gene, CDR1 is MDHEN and CDR2 is SYDVKM.

The chain joins TRBV18 to TRBJ2-7; 11 bases are shared with TRBD1. Germline V gene data show CDR1 as KGHSH and CDR2 as LQKENI. Trimming took 3 bases from V and 3 from J; bases not matched to a gene: 7. The CDR3 has 16 amino acids. DNA of the CDR3: TGTGCCAGCTCACCGTGGAGGACAGGGGGCAACTACGAGCAGTACTTC. Translating gives CASSPWRTGGNYEQYF. Together with reference TRBV18 and TRBJ2-7, the CDR3 gives the full variable domain: NAGVMQNPRHLVRRRGQEARLRCSPMKGHSHVYWYRQLPEEGLKFMVYLQKENIIDESGMPKERFSAEFPKEGPSILRIQQVVRGDSAAYFCASSPWRTGGNYEQYFGPGTRLTVT.

The rearrangement joins TRBV11-2 to TRBJ1-1; D possibly corresponds to TRBD1 (6 bases). V dropped 1 base and J dropped 0 bases, with 9 bases sitting between them. CDR1 is SGHAT and CDR2 is FQNNGV in the germline V gene. CDR3 length: 15 amino acids. In nucleotides, the CDR3 is TGTGCCAGCAGCTTAGGGGCAGGGGTGAACACTGAAGCTTTCTTT. Translated, it gives CASSLGAGVNTEAFF.